Below are 21 T cell receptor beta chains sequenced from a single sample in a study of T cell responses to AZD1222 COVID-19 vaccine. The repertoire was sequenced with immunoSEQ multiplex PCR; TCRdb's copy has only in-frame clones and lacks some. The table has 150,000 or so clones, 85% to 95% seen once; the top ten hold around 2.3%. Sequencing was performed on peripheral blood, taken on day 0 of AZD1222 vaccination. These receptors came from an adult in good health.

V usage is TRBV27 and J usage is TRBJ1-3; possibly TRBD1 for D (6 bases). The CDR3 has 13 residues. Germline CDR1 reads MNHEY; CDR2 reads SMNVEV (reference sequence). Trimming left V 6 bases short and J 7 bases short, with 13 bases between. CDR3 amino acids: CASSYLGGNTIYF. For the CDR3, the DNA is TGTGCCAGCAGCTACCTAGGGGGGAACACCATATATTTT.

This chain links TRBV5-1 with TRBJ1-6; D perhaps matches TRBD1 (5 bases). The CDR3 consists of 15 residues. Deletions cut 5 bases from V and 0 bases from J, with 9 bases between. Germline V lookup: CDR1 SGHRS, CDR2 YFSETQ. DNA for the CDR3: TGCGCCAGCAGGCTCGACAGCTCCTATAATTCACCCCTCCACTTT. As protein: CASRLDSSYNSPLHF.

The V gene is TRBV5-1, the J gene TRBJ2-3; D remains unclear. In germline, CDR1 is SGHRS, CDR2 YFSETQ. The V end was cut by 1 base, the J end by 4 bases, with 19 bases between. This CDR3 has 17 residues. The CDR3 sequence is CASSLSFHLGGPDTQYF. The DNA of the CDR3 is TGCGCCAGCAGCTTGAGTTTTCACCTTGGCGGCCCAGATACGCAGTATTTT.

The genes are TRBV18 and TRBJ2-7, with D maybe TRBD2 (6 bases). Germline V CDR1 and CDR2: KGHSH, LQKENI. There are 16 residues in the CDR3. V was shortened by 3 bases and J by 0 bases, with 15 bases between the two germline ends. This CDR3 is CASSPVPGLDSYEQYF. The CDR3, as DNA: TGTGCCAGCTCACCCGTTCCGGGACTGGACTCCTACGAGCAGTACTTC.

The genes are TRBV30 and TRBJ1-4; no definite D call. The CDR3 length is 11 residues. The germline gives CDR1 GTSNPN, CDR2 SVGIG (reference sequence). V lost 5 bases and J lost 7, with 8 bases in between. The CDR3: CAWGGGEKLFF. Here the CDR3 DNA reads TGTGCCTGGGGAGGAGGTGAAAAACTGTTTTTT. Complete variable domain (other parts from reference TRBV30 and TRBJ1-4): SQTIHQWPATLVQPVGSPLSLECTVEGTSNPNLYWYRQAAGRGLQLLFYSVGIGQISSEVPQNLSASRPQDRQFILSSKKLLLSDSGFYLCAWGGGEKLFFGSGTQLSVL.

V gene TRBV6-5 combines with J gene TRBJ1-2, with D possibly being TRBD1 (6 bases). V dropped 4 bases and J dropped 7 bases, with 19 bases sitting between them. Germline V gives CDR1 MNHEY, CDR2 SVGAGI. There are 15 residues in the CDR3. This CDR3 is CASSSSAGARTGYTF. The CDR3 nucleotides read TGTGCCAGCAGTTCCAGTGCAGGGGCGAGGACTGGCTACACCTTC.

The rearrangement uses TRBV7-9 and TRBJ1-5; D is ambiguous. Trimming stripped 5 bases from V and 6 bases from J, with 20 bases between. The CDR3 is 16 amino acids. The germline gives CDR1 SEHNR, CDR2 FQNEAQ (reference sequence). The CDR3 protein is CASSPSIEGKGQPQHF. The CDR3 DNA reads as TGTGCCAGCAGCCCATCTATTGAGGGAAAAGGTCAGCCCCAGCATTTT.

About this clone: One end of the junction does not line up with germline, which may come from a read error. J is TRBJ1-1 and V is TRBV6-1; 9 bases align to TRBD1. CDR1 is MNHNS and CDR2 is SASEGT in the germline V gene. The CDR3 runs 15 residues. In DNA, the CDR3 is TGTGCCAGCAGAGAAGTACAGGGGGCGGAGGACGAAGCTTTCTTT. Amino acids: CASREVQGAEDEAFF.

The V and J genes are TRBV19 and TRBJ1-5; no clear D gene. The ends were cut back, 3 bases at V and 4 bases at J, with 7 bases in the middle. Germline CDR1 and CDR2: LNHDA and SQIVND (reference sequence). This CDR3 is built from 13 residues. The chain's CDR3 is CASSMSKNQPQHF. In nucleotides, the CDR3 is TGTGCCAGTAGTATGAGTAAGAATCAGCCCCAGCATTTT.

The chain combines TRBV6-5 with TRBJ2-3, with 7 bases lining up with TRBD1. CDR3 length: 15 amino acids. V was pared by 7 bases and J by 0 bases, with 7 bases of the junction left unmatched. From germline, CDR1 is MNHEY and CDR2 SVGAGI. The CDR3 DNA is TGTGCCAGCACTCGGGACAGACATAGCACAGATACGCAGTATTTT. Amino acid sequence: CASTRDRHSTDTQYF.

The rearrangement links TRBV6-2 or TRBV6-3 to TRBJ2-2; D call uncertain. V was clipped by 0 bases and J by 1 base, with 6 bases between them. This CDR3 region has 15 residues. CDR1 and CDR2 from the germline V gene are MNHEY and SVGEGT. Here the CDR3 DNA reads TGTGCCAGCAGTTACTCGGTGGGGAACACCGGGGAGCTGTTTTTT. Its translation: CASSYSVGNTGELFF.

The chain recombines TRBV6-5 with TRBJ2-2, with TRBD1 identical over 9 bases. This CDR3 has 14 amino acids. V dropped 6 bases and J dropped 4; count of bases not matched to a gene: 3. CDR1 and CDR2 (germline): MNHEY, SVGAGI. For the CDR3, the DNA is TGTGCCAGCAGACAGACAGGGGGCACCGGGGAGCTGTTTTTT. Translating gives CASRQTGGTGELFF.

This clone was found a few times. The chain combines TRBV2 with TRBJ1-2; D is perhaps TRBD1 (5 bases). The CDR3 runs 18 residues. CDR1 is SNHLY and CDR2 is FYNNEI in the germline V gene. V gave up 1 base and J gave up 3 bases, with 21 bases separating them. The CDR3 bases are TGTGCCAGCAGTGAAGTCGCGAGACCTAAACAGGCCGACTATGGCTACACCTTC. Translated, it gives CASSEVARPKQADYGYTF.

The table lists this clone with a count of one. V gene TRBV29-1 combines with J gene TRBJ2-3, with D perhaps TRBD2 (6 bases). CDR1 and CDR2 from the germline V gene are SQVTM and ANQGSEA. This CDR3 is 9 amino acids long. The chain's CDR3 is CSGGDTQYF. CDR3 sequence (DNA): TGCAGTGGAGGGGATACGCAGTATTTT.

DNA for the CDR3: TGTGCCAGCAGTTTAAGCCATTTAGAGGGCCTCGGCGAGCAGTTCTTC. This sequence encodes CASSLSHLEGLGEQFF. The J gene is TRBJ2-1, the V gene TRBV27, with D possibly matching TRBD2 (5 bases). Trimming pared 2 bases from V and 10 bases from J, leaving 21 bases between. Germline V gives CDR1 MNHEY, CDR2 SMNVEV (reference sequence). The CDR3 spans 16 residues.

V usage is TRBV5-1 and J usage is TRBJ1-1, with 11 positions matching TRBD1. Germline loops: CDR1 SGHRS, CDR2 YFSETQ. The CDR3 runs to 15 residues. After removal of 0 bases from V and 7 bases from J, the junction contained 5 bases not matched to a gene. The DNA for the CDR3 is TGCGCCAGCAGCTTGGGGACAGGGGGCCGGATTGAAGCTTTCTTT. As protein: CASSLGTGGRIEAFF.

This CDR3 is CATSRVGGSNTQYF. The CDR3 bases are TGTGCCACCAGCAGAGTAGGGGGTTCTAATACGCAGTATTTT. This rearrangement joins TRBV15 to TRBJ2-3; D might be TRBD1 (6 bases). This CDR3 comprises 14 residues. Germline assignment: CDR1 LNHNV and CDR2 YYDKDF (reference sequence). V lost 1 base and J 7 bases, leaving 12 bases between the germline ends. Supplemented by reference TRBV15 and TRBJ2-3, the full variable domain reads DAMVIQNPRYQVTQFGKPVTLSCSQTLNHNVMYWYQQKSSQAPKLLFHYYDKDFNNEADTPDNFQSRRPNTSFCFLDIRSPGLGDTAMYLCATSRVGGSNTQYFGPGTRLTVL.

This sequence joins TRBV24-1 and TRBJ2-1; 10 bases are shared with TRBD2. Per the germline V gene, CDR1 is KGHDR and CDR2 is SFDVKD. After removal of 4 bases from V and 5 bases from J, the junction contained 13 bases not matched to a gene. This CDR3 is 18 amino acids long. The CDR3 spells CATSEVFPSGSLNNEQFF. CDR3 DNA sequence: TGTGCCACCAGTGAGGTCTTTCCTAGCGGGAGCCTAAACAATGAGCAGTTCTTC.

The J gene is TRBJ1-2, the V gene TRBV28, with D perhaps matching TRBD1 (5 bases). The germline V gene has CDR1 MDHEN and CDR2 SYDVKM. CDR3 length: 13 residues. V shed 6 bases and J shed 8 bases, with 16 bases lying between them. The CDR3 DNA reads TGTGCCAGCAGCCCTCCCCGGGGGGGAGGCTACACCTTC. Amino acids: CASSPPRGGGYTF.

The rearrangement uses TRBV7-8 and TRBJ1-5; unclear D gene. V was cut by 1 base and J by 5 bases, with 9 bases left in between. Germline CDR1 reads SGHVS; CDR2 reads FQNEAQ. The length of the CDR3 is 14 residues. CDR3 sequence: CASSLGRRDQPQHF. CDR3 in DNA: TGTGCCAGCAGCTTAGGGAGGAGGGATCAGCCCCAGCATTTT. The full variable domain, with the rest looked up from reference TRBV7-8 and TRBJ1-5, is GAGVSQSPRYKVAKRGQDVALRCDPISGHVSLFWYQQALGQGPEFLTYFQNEAQLDKSGLPSDRFFAERPEGSVSTLKIQRTQQEDSAVYLCASSLGRRDQPQHFGDGTRLSIL.

The sample holds a few counts of this clone. The V call is TRBV5-6, the J call TRBJ1-2; 9 bases are a match to TRBD1. The V gene end was trimmed by 2 bases and the J gene end by 7 bases; junction bases not matched to a gene: 6. The CDR3 length is 14 residues. Germline V lookup: CDR1 SGHDT, CDR2 YYEEEE. CDR3 bases: TGTGCCAGCAGCTTAGGACAGGGGACTGCTGGCTACACCTTC. Translation: CASSLGQGTAGYTF.